These 27 T cell receptor beta chains were all obtained from the same sample, sequenced in a study of T-cell memory formation after mild COVID-19. TCRdb itself ran the 5' RACE reads through MiXCR, one entry per CDR3 protein. The data contain approximately 560,000 distinct CDR3 sequences, roughly 17% of them singletons. The sequencing input was PBMCs or a T cell subset sorted from them (not recorded which). The receptor source for this set is an adult woman who had mild COVID-19 (a few samples of this study predate the infection). Cell type and time point are not known.

The chain has TRBV6-5 and TRBJ2-5, with D perhaps matching TRBD2 (5 bases). Per germline, CDR1 MNHEY and CDR2 SVGAGI. Trimming stripped 9 bases from V and 4 bases from J, with 12 bases between. CDR3 length: 12 amino acids. The CDR3 nucleotides are TGTGCCAGTGGGGAGAGGCGAGAGACCCAGTACTTC. Translating it yields CASGERRETQYF.

V usage is TRBV7-6 and J usage is TRBJ2-7; a weak D match, TRBD2 (6 bases). Germline lookup yields CDR1 SGHVS and CDR2 FNYEAQ. Trimming cost V 2 bases and J 7 bases, with 21 bases left between them. The CDR3 runs to 16 residues. The chain's CDR3 is CASSLFGGTDAGEQYF. The CDR3 DNA follows: TGTGCCAGCAGCTTATTTGGGGGGACGGACGCCGGGGAGCAGTACTTC.

The CDR3 region is CASSLVENEQFF. The CDR3 DNA follows: TGTGCCAGCAGCTTGGTTGAGAATGAGCAGTTCTTC. The V and J genes are TRBV5-6 and TRBJ2-1; D is unclear. The CDR3 is 12 amino acids. Germline V gene sequence: CDR1 SGHDT, CDR2 YYEEEE. Trimming removed 0 bases from V and 7 bases from J, with 5 bases in between.

The V gene is TRBV7-3, the J gene TRBJ2-5; 8 nucleotides agree with TRBD2. This CDR3 region has 15 residues. The V and J ends lost 0 bases and 1 base, in that order; junction bases with no gene match: 1. Germline CDR1 is SGHTA and CDR2 is FQGTGA. The CDR3 loop reads CASSLTGTSQETQYF. CDR3 in DNA: TGTGCCAGCAGCTTAACCGGGACTAGCCAAGAGACCCAGTACTTC.

Only a few counts were recorded for this clonotype. The chain carries TRBV4-1 and TRBJ1-2; 9 bases match TRBD1. Trimming removed 5 bases from V and 7 bases from J; junction bases left unmatched: 8. Germline loops: CDR1 MGHRA, CDR2 YSYEKL. This CDR3 has 14 amino acids. The CDR3 coding sequence is TGCGCCAGCAGCGTTCCGGGACAGGGACCTGGCTACACCTTC. Translated, it gives CASSVPGQGPGYTF.

This chain uses TRBV25-1 with TRBJ2-5; D perhaps matches TRBD1 (6 bases). Germline CDR1 is MGHDK and CDR2 is SYGVNS. V was clipped by 6 bases and J by 5 bases, with 22 bases between them. The CDR3 is 16 amino acids. The CDR3 loop reads CASRAAGTSWGETQYF. The CDR3 DNA sequence: TGTGCCAGCAGAGCGGCTGGGACAAGTTGGGGGGAGACCCAGTACTTC.

The chain's CDR3 is CASSPVAGATYNEQFF. CDR3 nucleotides: TGTGCCAGCAGTCCCGTAGCGGGGGCTACCTACAATGAGCAGTTCTTC. V usage is TRBV12-3 or TRBV12-4 and J usage is TRBJ2-1; 9 positions match TRBD2. CDR3 size: 16 residues. V shed 5 bases and J 2 bases; nucleotides not matched to a gene: 7.

The chain joins TRBV7-2 to TRBJ2-5, with D hard to call. Between the trimmed V and J ends, which lost 5 bases and 6 bases, there was a span of 7 bases. The CDR3 contains 11 residues. Germline assignment: CDR1 SGHTA and CDR2 FQGNSA. The CDR3 nucleotides read TGTGCCAGCAGCGCCATTCAGACCCAGTACTTC. Protein sequence: CASSAIQTQYF.

The chain combines TRBV7-3 with TRBJ2-3; 12 bases are a match to TRBD2. The CDR3 runs 14 residues. CDR1 is SGHTA and CDR2 is FQGTGA in the germline V gene. J was trimmed by 4 bases and V by 8 bases; bases with no gene match: 4. CDR3 region: CASALAGGPDTQYF. The CDR3 nucleotides are TGTGCCAGCGCGCTAGCGGGGGGGCCAGATACGCAGTATTTT.

This clonotype has just a few counts. This chain links TRBV12-3 or TRBV12-4 with TRBJ2-2, with TRBD1 as a possible D gene (6 bases). Deletions cut 1 base from V and 6 bases from J, with 15 bases between. The CDR3 is 16 amino acids. The CDR3 loop reads CASSLVGQMGPGELFF. The CDR3 DNA sequence: TGTGCCAGCAGTTTAGTAGGACAGATGGGCCCCGGGGAGCTGTTTTTT.

In its sample, this clonotype was seen a few times. The chain is built from TRBV12-3 or TRBV12-4 and TRBJ1-5; D possibly corresponds to TRBD1 (6 bases). V dropped 2 bases and J dropped 6 bases, with 11 bases sitting between them. The CDR3 extends over 14 amino acids. CDR3 nucleotides: TGTGCCAGCAGTTTAAGGGCAGGGGTTCAGCCCCAGCATTTT. It yields the protein CASSLRAGVQPQHF.

The V call is TRBV20-1, the J call TRBJ2-3; 10 nucleotides agree with TRBD2. In germline, CDR1 is DFQATT, CDR2 SNEGSKA (reference sequence). This CDR3 region has 14 residues. V lost 0 bases, J lost 5 bases, and 2 bases stayed unmatched. CDR3 sequence (DNA): TGCAGTGCTAGAGAAGCGGGAGGGCGAGATACGCAGTATTTT. This translates into CSAREAGGRDTQYF.

This clonotype appeared a few times. This chain joins TRBV7-8 and TRBJ1-4; 9 bases fit TRBD1. The CDR3 spans 15 residues. The germline V gene encodes CDR1 SGHVS and CDR2 FQNEAQ. Trimming took 4 bases from V and 5 from J; bases not matched to a gene: 5. The CDR3 DNA follows: TGTGCCAGCAGCTCCTCCGGGACAGGGAATGAAAAACTGTTTTTT. This codes for CASSSSGTGNEKLFF.

The chain has TRBV6-6 and TRBJ2-3; the D gene could be TRBD1 or TRBD2 (5 bases each). V lost 0 bases and J lost 6, with 13 bases in between. The CDR3 covers 15 residues. Germline CDR1 and CDR2: MNHNY and SVGAGI (reference sequence). The DNA of the CDR3 is TGTGCCAGCAGTTACTCGGGACGGAGCATGGATACGCAGTATTTT. Protein product: CASSYSGRSMDTQYF.

The chain joins TRBV18 to TRBJ2-1, with D maybe TRBD2 (5 bases). Deletions cut 3 bases from V and 7 bases from J, with 10 bases between. The CDR3 sequence is 13 residues long. The germline V gene encodes CDR1 KGHSH and CDR2 LQKENI. The CDR3 nucleotides are TGTGCCAGCTCACCGAGCGGTTGGAATGAGCAGTTCTTC. It encodes CASSPSGWNEQFF.

The V gene is TRBV10-3, the J gene TRBJ2-7, with 8 positions matching TRBD1. The CDR3 loop spans 13 amino acids. J gave up 7 bases and V 6 bases, and 8 bases lay outside the gene matches. Germline assignment: CDR1 ENHRY and CDR2 SYGVKD. CDR3 sequence reads: CAISLDRAEEQYF. DNA for the CDR3: TGTGCCATCAGCCTGGACAGGGCGGAAGAGCAGTACTTC.

This clonotype was seen a few times. The CDR3 DNA is TGTGCCAGCAGTGAACCAGGCGACAATGAGCAGTTCTTC. Encoded protein: CASSEPGDNEQFF. The chain links TRBV2 to TRBJ2-1; unclear D gene. The CDR3 has 13 amino acids. CDR1 SNHLY and CDR2 FYNNEI come from the germline V gene. Trimming stripped 2 bases from V and 5 bases from J, with 7 bases between.

The gene calls are TRBV3-1 and TRBJ2-1, with 7 positions matching TRBD1. Per the germline V gene, CDR1 is LGHDT and CDR2 is YNNKEL (reference sequence). The V and J ends lost 4 bases and 0 bases, in that order; junction bases with no gene match: 3. This CDR3 is built from 15 residues. The CDR3 nucleotides read TGTGCCAGCAGCCCTGACAGGGACTCCTACAATGAGCAGTTCTTC. Translation: CASSPDRDSYNEQFF.

The chain couples TRBV3-1 to TRBJ1-1; TRBD1 might be the D (6 bases). The germline V gene has CDR1 LGHDT and CDR2 YNNKEL (reference sequence). Trimming stripped 4 bases from V and 10 bases from J, with 16 bases between. The CDR3 runs 13 residues. The CDR3 coding sequence is TGTGCCAGCAGCCGCGGGGGGCCCGGGGGAGCTTTCTTT. Translated: CASSRGGPGGAFF.

The genes are TRBV7-2 and TRBJ2-5; D is ambiguous. Germline values: CDR1 SGHTA, CDR2 FQGNSA. This CDR3 region has 16 residues. V was trimmed by 3 bases and J by 2 bases, leaving 16 bases between them. The DNA for the CDR3 is TGTGCCAGCAGCTTGGCCCCTTTGGGCGCACAAGAGACCCAGTACTTC. It encodes CASSLAPLGAQETQYF.

Only a few counts were recorded for this clonotype. This chain joins TRBV18 and TRBJ2-1; 9 bases align to TRBD1. The germline CDR1 and CDR2 sequences are KGHSH and LQKENI. The CDR3 loop spans 16 amino acids. The trim removed 4 bases at V and 4 bases at J, leaving 8 bases unmatched. CDR3 coding DNA: TGTGCCAGCTCACAAGGGGACAGGGACAGGTACAATGAGCAGTTCTTC. It encodes CASSQGDRDRYNEQFF.

This clonotype was recorded a few times. The genes are TRBV6-2 or TRBV6-3 and TRBJ2-2; TRBD2 might be the D (7 bases). Trimming cost V 2 bases and J 2 bases, with 15 bases left between them. The CDR3 length is 17 residues. Germline-derived CDR1 and CDR2 are MNHEY and SVGEGT. As DNA, the CDR3 is TGTGCCAGCAGTTACCCCGAAGGGGGGGCTAACACCGGGGAGCTGTTTTTT. It encodes CASSYPEGGANTGELFF.

The J gene is TRBJ2-3, the V gene TRBV6-2 or TRBV6-3; D is unresolved. CDR3 length: 14 amino acids. From germline, CDR1 is MNHEY and CDR2 SVGEGT. Trimming stripped 1 base from V and 6 bases from J, with 11 bases between. The chain's CDR3 is CASSYLRARDTQYF. The CDR3 region has the DNA TGTGCCAGCAGTTACTTAAGGGCGAGGGATACGCAGTATTTT.

The chain has TRBV11-3 and TRBJ2-7, with 10 bases that match TRBD1. The CDR3 spans 16 residues. With 5 bases clipped from V and 4 bases from J, the junction kept 11 bases outside the gene matches. Germline CDR1 reads SGHNT; CDR2 reads YENEEA. The CDR3 DNA reads as TGTGCCAGCAGCGGACGACAGGGGGCTCCCCTTTACGAGCAGTACTTC. It is translated as CASSGRQGAPLYEQYF.

This clonotype appeared a few times. V gene TRBV12-3 or TRBV12-4 combines with J gene TRBJ1-5; unclear D gene. This CDR3 region has 17 residues. V lost 1 base to trimming and J lost 1 base, with 14 bases between them. The CDR3 here is CASSLGRRPGSNQPQHF. The CDR3 bases are TGTGCCAGCAGTTTAGGTCGCCGGCCTGGGAGCAATCAGCCCCAGCATTTT.

This clonotype was counted only a few times. The rearrangement joins TRBV25-1 to TRBJ2-7; 13 bases are shared with TRBD2. Trimming cost V 4 bases and J 0 bases; bases outside gene matches: 3. Germline values: CDR1 MGHDK, CDR2 SYGVNS. The CDR3 length is 16 residues. CDR3 DNA: TGTGCCAGCAGTGCGAGACTAGCGGGGGGCTCCTACGAGCAGTACTTC. Amino acids: CASSARLAGGSYEQYF.

The chain has TRBV6-6 and TRBJ1-5; no firm D call. CDR3 length: 15 residues. CDR1 and CDR2 from the germline V gene are MNHNY and SVGAGI (reference sequence). Trimming took 2 bases from V and 10 from J, leaving 18 bases between them. CDR3 DNA: TGTGCCAGCAGTTACCATACACGGGCCGAGGGACCCCAGCATTTT. This codes for CASSYHTRAEGPQHF.